This TCR beta chain was identified during a study of blood T cell repertoires in COVID-19. Turning to the study itself: Collection of acute and convalescent COVID-19 samples took place in the United States, Italy and Spain. Sources were T cells, B-cell-depleted T cells, or PBMCs; the material itself was cDNA or gDNA.

Sequencing was performed with immunoSEQ multiplex PCR; in TCRdb, only in-frame clones are kept and a portion is missing. The sample holds approximately 270,000 clones, 70% to 90% seen once. Living in under 30 US areas, the participants were between about 18 and 100 years of age. This CDR3 has 15 amino acids. Germline CDR1 is MGHDK and CDR2 is SYGVNS. Trimming left V 2 bases short and J 6 bases short, with 11 bases between. The sequence came from a woman in her thirties who had recovered from COVID-19. The sequenced sample was PBMCs or T cells enriched from blood (not recorded which). This chain connects TRBV25-1 to TRBJ1-6; no reliable D call. CDR3 DNA sequence: TGTGCCAGCAGTGAAATTCTAAAGCCTAATTCACCCCTCCACTTT. Translating it yields CASSEILKPNSPLHF.